In this sample, the clone carrying this TCR beta chain is medium-sized. The antigen is undetermined. This specimen belongs to a study of tumor and adjacent non-tumor tissue in lung cancer. The wider study: About 4.17 million productive TCRbeta reads were obtained per sample on average.

This sample's RNA came from whole unsorted tissue. TCRbeta libraries were built with three rounds of nested PCR, modified from ARM-PCR. TCRdb reprocessed the multiplex PCR reads with MiXCR, giving one entry per CDR3 protein. The sample contains approximately 86,000 distinct CDR3 sequences, 72% of which appear only once. Regarding the study as a whole: Top 100 clones took a larger repertoire share in normal lung. Significantly higher TCR diversity was found in tumor than normal lung.

The ends were cut back, 5 bases at V and 7 bases at J, with 7 bases in the middle. Germline V lookup: CDR1 MDHEN, CDR2 SYDVKM. The CDR3 is made up of 11 amino acids. V usage is TRBV28 and J usage is TRBJ2-3, with D unresolved. The TCR sequence derives from a woman aged 40 to 55 with non-small cell lung cancer. Input material: lung tumor tissue. CDR3: CASSRANTQYF. The CDR3 DNA follows: TGTGCCAGCAGTAGGGCGAATACGCAGTATTTT.